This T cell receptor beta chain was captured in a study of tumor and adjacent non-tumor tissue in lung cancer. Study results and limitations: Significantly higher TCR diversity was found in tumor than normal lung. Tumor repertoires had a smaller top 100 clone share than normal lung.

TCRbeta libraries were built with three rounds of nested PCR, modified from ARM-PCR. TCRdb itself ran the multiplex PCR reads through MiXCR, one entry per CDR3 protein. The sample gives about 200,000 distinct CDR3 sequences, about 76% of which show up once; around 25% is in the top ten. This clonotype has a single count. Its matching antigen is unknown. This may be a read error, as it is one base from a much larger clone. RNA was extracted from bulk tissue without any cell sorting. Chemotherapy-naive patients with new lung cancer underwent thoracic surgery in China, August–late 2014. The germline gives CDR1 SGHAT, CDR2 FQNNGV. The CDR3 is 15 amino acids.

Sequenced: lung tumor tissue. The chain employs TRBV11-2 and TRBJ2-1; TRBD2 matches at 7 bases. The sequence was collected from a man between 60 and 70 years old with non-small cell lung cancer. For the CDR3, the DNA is TGTGCCGGCAGCCACTACGCGGGAGCGGCCAATGAGCAGTTCTTC. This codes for CAGSHYAGAANEQFF.